This TCR beta chain was retrieved from a study of cytomegalovirus exposure and HLA in healthy donors. Study-wide background: Earlier, 150 million to 200 million T cells were analyzed, and around 100 million unique TCR beta sequences were found among them.

PCR used 60 Vbeta primers and 13 Jbeta primers. Sequencing used immunoSEQ multiplex PCR; TCRdb keeps in-frame clones, though not all of them. The repertoire holds about 90,000 clones, with about 88% as singletons. Germline CDR1 MNHEY, CDR2 SVGAGI. This CDR3 is 15 amino acids long. Trimming at V came to 5 bases and at J to 7 bases, leaving 6 bases not matched to a gene. Details on this clone: The target antigen is unknown.

Study-level points and caveats: One cluster of highly shared sequence variants probably arose as a sequencing artifact. An Asian-associated ancestry cluster reportedly showed fewer N-insertions than the approximately 630-donor mean in a later analysis. Per a prior analysis, the majority of TCR beta V segments were productive roughly 87% or roughly 30% of the time.

This clonotype was sampled from a man between 18 and 29 years old in good health and CMV-seronegative. Sequencing input: PBMCs. The chain uses TRBV6-5 and TRBJ1-6, with 9 positions matching TRBD1. CDR3 protein: CASSAPGQGNSPLHF. For the CDR3, the DNA is TGTGCCAGCAGTGCCCCGGGACAGGGAAATTCACCCCTCCACTTT.